This is a list of T cell receptor beta chains from one sample in a study of control samples from healthy donors and cancer patients. Some clones are missing from TCRdb's copy, which holds only in-frame ones; the method was immunoSEQ multiplex PCR. The sample holds some 220,000 clones; about 94% are singletons and the top ten take approximately 1.5%. Sequencing used blood. The receptors here all came from a man aged 50 or older in good health. Each CDR3 is given without its conserved first and last residue.

J,V,CDR3
TRBJ1-2,TRBV19,ASTNRGNYGYT
TRBJ1-5,TRBV5-4,ASSFEGANQPQH
TRBJ1-2,TRBV15,ATSRDIRAMGYGYT
TRBJ2-2,TRBV5-1,ASSLASGLRNTGELF
TRBJ2-6,TRBV5-1,ASSLGPGANVLT
TRBJ1-4,TRBV5-1,ASSLEGSGNEKLF
TRBJ1-2,TRBV30,AWSVSPGDGYT
TRBJ1-2,TRBV7-9,ASSLPGAGGYT
TRBJ2-7,TRBV5-8,ASSFGAEQY
TRBJ1-1,TRBV11-2,ASSNRGMNTEAF
TRBJ2-7,TRBV6-2/TRBV6-3,ASRYAGLPSYEQY
TRBJ2-5,TRBV5-6,ASSLDRLQETQY
TRBJ1-4,TRBV10-2,ASSDRRANEKLF
TRBJ2-3,TRBV7-2,ASSDTGRTDTQY
TRBJ1-4,TRBV2,ASETGGTNEKLF
TRBJ2-1,TRBV7-2,ASSLNAGSPTQF
TRBJ2-5,TRBV9,ASSVGPTSGGAGTQY
TRBJ2-1,TRBV19,ASFDGTRGNEQF
TRBJ1-5,TRBV6-2/TRBV6-3,ASSYRAADQPQH
TRBJ1-6,TRBV7-9,ASSYLLSHSPLH
TRBJ2-1,TRBV4-2,ASSLRGGAEEQF
TRBJ2-7,TRBV27,ASWDTPYEQY
TRBJ2-5,TRBV10-2,ASSEGDRGRQETQY
TRBJ2-5,TRBV11-3,ASSLGDRGGETQY
TRBJ2-1,TRBV6-6,ASSYRQGGSNEQF
TRBJ2-2,TRBV18,ASSPDLPTGELF
TRBJ1-2,TRBV30,AGQDRDTYGYT
TRBJ2-1,TRBV7-2,ASSNDRGFEQF
TRBJ2-7,TRBV6-2/TRBV6-3,ASSYARGGLYEQY
TRBJ1-5,TRBV5-5,ASSLTGNGWEPQH
TRBJ1-1,TRBV3-1/TRBV3-2,ASSQAGGTPEAF